This section outlines one T cell receptor beta chain sequence together with its context. V lost 5 bases and J lost 3; bases outside the gene matches: 5. Germline V gene lookup returns CDR1 LNHDA and CDR2 SQIVND (reference sequence). This CDR3 spans 15 amino acids. This sample is part of a study of long-term antiretroviral therapy in people with HIV. Version v3.0 of the immunoSEQ assay was performed at survey level. Generated by immunoSEQ multiplex PCR, the TCRdb table keeps only in-frame clones and is missing some. The table lists around 40,000 clones, more than 75% of them singletons. The origin of this receptor is a woman in her forties or fifties with HIV. This chain connects TRBV19 to TRBJ2-2; 8 positions match TRBD2. The sample in question was unsorted PBMCs, obtained 0.1 years before starting antiretroviral therapy. The CDR3 region is CASSVSRGDTGELFF. The CDR3 bases are TGTGCCAGTAGTGTCTCGCGGGGGGACACCGGGGAGCTGTTTTTT.